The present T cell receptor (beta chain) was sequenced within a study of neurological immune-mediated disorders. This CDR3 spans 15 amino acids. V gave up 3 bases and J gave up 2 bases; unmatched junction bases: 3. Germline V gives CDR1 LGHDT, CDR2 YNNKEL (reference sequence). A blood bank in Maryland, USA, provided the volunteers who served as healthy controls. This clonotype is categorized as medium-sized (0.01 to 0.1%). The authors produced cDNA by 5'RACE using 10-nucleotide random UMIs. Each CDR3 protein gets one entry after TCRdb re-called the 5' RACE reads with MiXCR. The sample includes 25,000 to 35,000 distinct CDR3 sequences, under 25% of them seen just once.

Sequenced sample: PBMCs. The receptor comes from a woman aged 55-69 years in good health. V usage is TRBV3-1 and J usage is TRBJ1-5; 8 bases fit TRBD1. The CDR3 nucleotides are TGTGCCAGCAGCCAGGACAGGGTAGGCAATCAGCCCCAGCATTTT. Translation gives CASSQDRVGNQPQHF.